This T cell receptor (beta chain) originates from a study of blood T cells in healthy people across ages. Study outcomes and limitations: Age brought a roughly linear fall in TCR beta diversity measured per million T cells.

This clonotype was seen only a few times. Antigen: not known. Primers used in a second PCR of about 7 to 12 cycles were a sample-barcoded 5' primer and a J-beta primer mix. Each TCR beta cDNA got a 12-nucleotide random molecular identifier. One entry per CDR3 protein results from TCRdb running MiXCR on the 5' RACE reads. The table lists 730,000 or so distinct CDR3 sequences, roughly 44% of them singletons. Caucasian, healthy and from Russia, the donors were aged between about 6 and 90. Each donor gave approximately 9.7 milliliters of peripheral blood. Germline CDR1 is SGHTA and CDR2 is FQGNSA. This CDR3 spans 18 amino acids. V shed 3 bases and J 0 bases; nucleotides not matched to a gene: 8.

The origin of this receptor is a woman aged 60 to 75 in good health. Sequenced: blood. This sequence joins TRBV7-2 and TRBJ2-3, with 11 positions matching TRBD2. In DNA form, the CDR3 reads TGTGCCAGCAGCTTCCGCCTAGCGGGGGGTTTTAGCACAGATACGCAGTATTTT. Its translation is CASSFRLAGGFSTDTQYF. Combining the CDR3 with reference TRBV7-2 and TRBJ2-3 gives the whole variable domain GAGVSQSPSNKVTEKGKDVELRCDPISGHTALYWYRQSLGQGLEFLIYFQGNSAPDKSGLPSDRFSAERTGGSVSTLTIQRTQQEDSAVYLCASSFRLAGGFSTDTQYFGPGTRLTVL.